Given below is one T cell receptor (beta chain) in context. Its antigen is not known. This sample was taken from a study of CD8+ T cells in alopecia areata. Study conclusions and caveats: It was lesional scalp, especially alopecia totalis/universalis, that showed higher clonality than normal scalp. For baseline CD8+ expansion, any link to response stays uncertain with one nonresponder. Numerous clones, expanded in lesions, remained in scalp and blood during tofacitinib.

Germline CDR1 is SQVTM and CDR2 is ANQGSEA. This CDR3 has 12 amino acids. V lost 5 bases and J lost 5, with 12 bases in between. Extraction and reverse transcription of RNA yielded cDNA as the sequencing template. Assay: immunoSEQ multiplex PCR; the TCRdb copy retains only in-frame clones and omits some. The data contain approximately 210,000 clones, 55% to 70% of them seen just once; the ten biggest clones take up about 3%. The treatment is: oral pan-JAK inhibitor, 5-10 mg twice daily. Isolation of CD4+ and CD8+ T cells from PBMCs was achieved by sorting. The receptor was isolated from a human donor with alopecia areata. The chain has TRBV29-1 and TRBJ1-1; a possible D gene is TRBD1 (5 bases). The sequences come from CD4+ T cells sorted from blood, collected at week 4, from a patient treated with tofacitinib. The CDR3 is CSVSGWITEAFF. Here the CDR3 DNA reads TGCAGCGTTTCAGGGTGGATAACTGAAGCTTTCTTT.